The following is a TCR beta chain sequence with its context. The antigen remains unidentified. The CDR3 loop spans 19 amino acids. The trim removed 0 bases at V and 2 bases at J, leaving 10 bases unmatched. Germline CDR1 and CDR2: SGHDT and YYEEEE. Data came from immunoSEQ multiplex PCR; TCRdb stores just in-frame clones and leaves some out. The sample holds approximately 99,000 clones; around 88% are singletons and the top ten take nearly 5%. This entry comes from a study of radiotherapy plus CTLA-4 blockade in lung cancer. Study conclusions and caveats: Response was reportedly best predicted by early blood T cell clone dynamics, with interferon-beta.

This receptor was obtained from a human donor with non-small cell lung cancer that progressed on radiotherapy plus ipilimumab. This chain joins TRBV5-6 and TRBJ2-2, with TRBD2 matching over 10 bases. The sequences come from peripheral blood, collected from a patient treated with radiotherapy plus ipilimumab. DNA for the CDR3: TGTGCCAGCAGCTTGGCCATTTGGGCTAGCGGGAGAAACACCGGGGAGCTGTTTTTT. Protein product: CASSLAIWASGRNTGELFF.